This TCR beta chain was observed in a study of Graves' ophthalmopathy and Graves' hyperthyroidism. Study-wide points: Blood was where most expanded thyroid clonotypes above 0.001 frequency also turned up. A model built from 13 signatures distinguished ophthalmopathy from stable hyperthyroidism with 87.88% sensitivity and approximately 80% specificity.

In the case of this clonotype: Its antigen remains unknown.

The sequenced template was RNA, covering the TCR beta CDR3 region. Second-round multiplex PCR followed a first-round RT-PCR using HTBI primers. In TCRdb, the multiplex PCR reads were re-called with MiXCR into one record per CDR3 protein. The repertoire has roughly 400,000 distinct CDR3 sequences, about 17% of them found once; the top ten carry about 1.6%. The CDR3 is 16 residues long. V was trimmed by 5 bases and J by 2 bases, leaving 16 bases between them. CDR1 and CDR2 (germline): MNHEY, SMNVEV (reference sequence). The evidence that diagnosis relied on was clinical symptoms, serum thyroxine, TRAb, thyroid ultrasound and orbital computed tomography. The authors used Ficoll-Paque density gradient centrifugation to separate PBMCs. The input was around 9.9 ml of fresh peripheral blood.

The TCR originated in a woman under 30 with Graves' ophthalmopathy. The sample consisted of peripheral blood. V gene TRBV27 combines with J gene TRBJ1-5, with D perhaps TRBD1 (6 bases). CDR3 nucleotides: TGTGCCAGCAGTCCTTTTAACAGGGACGGCAATCAGCCCCAGCATTTT. Translating gives CASSPFNRDGNQPQHF.